Below, 28 T cell receptor beta chains from the same sample are listed, as sequenced in a study of shared clonotypes between healthy human individuals. Assay: immunoSEQ multiplex PCR; the TCRdb copy retains only in-frame clones and omits some. The table records roughly 520,000 clones, roughly 95% of them present only once. Input material: naive CD4+ T cells sorted from blood. The subset was: CD45RA+ positively selected. All receptors derive from a woman younger than 45 in good health.

This chain joins TRBV11-1 and TRBJ2-7; possibly TRBD2 for D (5 bases). The V gene lost 6 bases and the J gene lost 0 bases, with 12 bases spanning the gap. This CDR3 spans 14 amino acids. Per the germline V gene, CDR1 is SGHAT and CDR2 is FQDESV (reference sequence). The CDR3 reads CASRKPGNSYEQYF. The CDR3, as DNA: TGTGCCAGCAGAAAACCGGGAAACTCCTACGAGCAGTACTTC.

This chain links TRBV2 with TRBJ2-1; D gene ambiguous. V lost 4 bases, J lost 9 bases, and 7 bases lay in between. The germline gives CDR1 SNHLY, CDR2 FYNNEI. This CDR3 is built from 11 residues. CDR3 nucleotide sequence: TGTGCCAGCAGTGTCTCCAGTGAGCAGTTCTTC. Translation: CASSVSSEQFF.

The chain uses TRBV19 and TRBJ1-5; D remains ambiguous. Looked up from germline, CDR1 is LNHDA and CDR2 is SQIVND (reference sequence). CDR3 length equals 16 residues. The ends were cut back, 1 base at V and 0 bases at J, with 10 bases in the middle. The CDR3: CASSIVTGYSNQPQHF. The DNA for the CDR3 is TGTGCCAGTAGTATAGTGACCGGATATAGCAATCAGCCCCAGCATTTT.

The chain recombines TRBV6-6 with TRBJ2-1, with D possibly matching TRBD1 (6 bases). The length of the CDR3 is 13 residues. Trimming stripped 6 bases from V and 8 bases from J, with 14 bases between. The germline V gene encodes CDR1 MNHNY and CDR2 SVGAGI (reference sequence). The CDR3 loop is CASRGTGSDEQFF. As DNA, the CDR3 is TGTGCCAGCAGAGGAACAGGGAGCGATGAGCAGTTCTTC.

The J gene is TRBJ2-5, the V gene TRBV28; no clear D gene. Trimming shortened V by 5 bases and J by 2 bases, and 12 bases separated the two germline ends. The germline CDR1 and CDR2 sequences are MDHEN and SYDVKM. This CDR3 is built from 14 residues. CDR3 loop: CASSRAPTQETQYF. CDR3 coding DNA: TGTGCCAGCAGTAGAGCCCCGACACAAGAGACCCAGTACTTC.

A remark on this clone: Other DNA sequences from this sample encode an identical CDR3 as well. The J gene is TRBJ2-7, the V gene TRBV28, with TRBD2 matching 8 bases. Trimming took 5 bases from V and 4 from J; bases not matched to a gene: 1. This CDR3 has 12 residues. CDR1 is MDHEN and CDR2 is SYDVKM in the germline V gene. The CDR3 bases are TGTGCCAGCAGTACGGGGGGGTACGAGCAGTACTTC. Amino acid sequence: CASSTGGYEQYF. Based on the CDR3 plus reference TRBV28 and TRBJ2-7, the full variable domain is DVKVTQSSRYLVKRTGEKVFLECVQDMDHENMFWYRQDPGLGLRLIYFSYDVKMKEKGDIPEGYSVSREKKERFSLILESASTNQTSMYLCASSTGGYEQYFGPGTRLTVT.

This chain connects TRBV5-1 to TRBJ2-5; 8 bases line up with TRBD1. Germline loops: CDR1 SGHRS, CDR2 YFSETQ. The CDR3 runs to 14 residues. V was pared by 5 bases and J by 6 bases, with 9 bases of the junction left unmatched. The CDR3 region has the DNA TGCGCCAGCAGACCAGACAGGGGATGGAAGACCCAGTACTTC. Its protein is CASRPDRGWKTQYF.

V and J are TRBV6-1 and TRBJ1-1, with D unresolved. This CDR3 has 15 residues. V gave up 1 base and J gave up 6 bases, with 15 bases separating them. Germline V CDR1 and CDR2: MNHNS, SASEGT. The CDR3 DNA reads as TGTGCCAGCAGTGAAGTAGGAGGCACGTGGGCTGAAGCTTTCTTT. As protein: CASSEVGGTWAEAFF.

This chain connects TRBV19 to TRBJ2-3, with 8 bases identical to TRBD2. J was trimmed by 7 bases and V by 0 bases; bases with no gene match: 9. This CDR3 has 16 residues. Germline-derived CDR1 and CDR2 are LNHDA and SQIVND (reference sequence). The DNA of the CDR3 is TGTGCCAGTAGTATAGAGGGAGCGGGAGACCAGAATACGCAGTATTTT. It codes for CASSIEGAGDQNTQYF. Complete variable domain (other parts from reference TRBV19 and TRBJ2-3): DGGITQSPKYLFRKEGQNVTLSCEQNLNHDAMYWYRQDPGQGLRLIYYSQIVNDFQKGDIAEGYSVSREKKESFPLTVTSAQKNPTAFYLCASSIEGAGDQNTQYFGPGTRLTVL.

The rearrangement uses TRBV5-8 and TRBJ1-1, with D possibly matching TRBD1 (5 bases). V shed 0 bases and J shed 7 bases, with 10 bases lying between them. CDR3 length equals 13 residues. CDR1 and CDR2 from the germline V gene are SGHTS and YDEGEE. CDR3 in amino acids: CASSLVRGIEAFF. The CDR3 nucleotides read TGTGCCAGCAGCTTGGTGCGGGGGATTGAAGCTTTCTTT.

This clone was seen a single time. The chain joins TRBV7-9 to TRBJ2-7; 7 nucleotides align to TRBD1. The CDR3 extends over 14 amino acids. V was clipped by 5 bases and J by 2 bases; unmatched bases: 6. Germline loops: CDR1 SEHNR, CDR2 FQNEAQ (reference sequence). The CDR3: CASSGDRVPYEQYF. CDR3 nucleotide sequence: TGTGCCAGCAGCGGCGACAGGGTCCCCTACGAGCAGTACTTC.

V is TRBV5-1 and J is TRBJ2-5; tentatively, D is TRBD1 (6 bases). The J call may be faulty, since TRBJ2-7 better matches the DNA end. The CDR3 has 14 residues. Germline V lookup: CDR1 SGHRS, CDR2 YFSETQ. The DNA for the CDR3 is TGCGCCAGCAGCTTATGGACAGAAACCTACGAGCAGTACTTC. This translates into CASSLWTETYEQYF.

The genes are TRBV19 and TRBJ1-5, with TRBD1 matching 8 bases. The CDR3 totals 17 residues. V shed 0 bases and J 4 bases; nucleotides not matched to a gene: 8. CDR1 and CDR2 (germline): LNHDA, SQIVND (reference sequence). CDR3 DNA: TGTGCCAGTAGTATAGATCATAGATGGACAGGGAATCAGCCCCAGCATTTT. Translation: CASSIDHRWTGNQPQHF. The full variable domain, with the rest looked up from reference TRBV19 and TRBJ1-5, is DGGITQSPKYLFRKEGQNVTLSCEQNLNHDAMYWYRQDPGQGLRLIYYSQIVNDFQKGDIAEGYSVSREKKESFPLTVTSAQKNPTAFYLCASSIDHRWTGNQPQHFGDGTRLSIL.

The J gene is TRBJ2-1, the V gene TRBV9; TRBD2 aligns across 16 bases. The germline CDR1 and CDR2 sequences are SGDLS and YYNGEE. J was trimmed by 9 bases and V by 3 bases; bases with no gene match: 15. This CDR3 has 19 amino acids. The CDR3 DNA reads TGTGCCAGCAGCGCCGGGACTAGCGGGAGGGCCAGAGGTTTCAGTGAGCAGTTCTTC. It encodes CASSAGTSGRARGFSEQFF.

V is TRBV27 and J is TRBJ2-7, with D perhaps matching TRBD2 (6 bases). The CDR3 totals 15 residues. The V end was cut by 0 bases, the J end by 4 bases, with 13 bases between. Germline values: CDR1 MNHEY, CDR2 SMNVEV (reference sequence). The CDR3 DNA reads as TGTGCCAGCAGTTTATCGGAGGCAGGGAGGTACGAGCAGTACTTC. Translated: CASSLSEAGRYEQYF.

J is TRBJ1-6 and V is TRBV27; possibly TRBD1 for D (5 bases). Germline CDR1 is MNHEY and CDR2 is SMNVEV (reference sequence). V lost 4 bases and J lost 9, with 13 bases in between. This CDR3 has 14 residues. CDR3 protein: CASSSIPTVSPLHF. CDR3 bases: TGTGCCAGCAGTTCAATCCCGACAGTTTCACCCCTCCACTTT.

The genes are TRBV4-1 and TRBJ1-2; 11 bases are shared with TRBD1. The CDR3 runs 16 residues. CDR1 MGHRA and CDR2 YSYEKL come from the germline V gene. With 1 base clipped from V and 1 base from J, the junction kept 2 bases outside the gene matches. The CDR3 here is CASSQVGTGGNYGYTF. For the CDR3, the DNA is TGCGCCAGCAGCCAAGTCGGGACAGGGGGTAACTATGGCTACACCTTC.

This clone was seen just once. The chain links TRBV27 to TRBJ2-7; tentatively, D is TRBD2 (6 bases). V gave up 4 bases and J gave up 3 bases, with 16 bases separating them. Germline assignment: CDR1 MNHEY and CDR2 SMNVEV (reference sequence). This CDR3 has 15 residues. As DNA, the CDR3 is TGTGCCAGCAGTTCGCGATGGGACTCCGGCTACGAGCAGTACTTC. Protein product: CASSSRWDSGYEQYF.

The chain recombines TRBV5-1 with TRBJ2-1; 9 bases match TRBD2. The CDR3 loop spans 15 amino acids. V was pared by 2 bases and J by 8 bases, with 8 bases of the junction left unmatched. The germline V gene has CDR1 SGHRS and CDR2 YFSETQ. CDR3 protein: CASSFGLAGEDEQFF. The CDR3 bases are TGCGCCAGCAGCTTTGGTTTAGCGGGAGAAGATGAGCAGTTCTTC.

Here the CDR3 DNA reads TGTGCCAGCAGTCCCGGGGACTACTCCTACGAGCAGTACTTC. It yields the protein CASSPGDYSYEQYF. The chain recombines TRBV28 with TRBJ2-7, with TRBD2 identical over 7 bases. V gave up 5 bases and J gave up 0 bases; unmatched junction bases: 4. This CDR3 has 14 residues. Germline-derived CDR1 and CDR2 are MDHEN and SYDVKM.

This chain joins TRBV6-5 and TRBJ1-1; a possible D gene is TRBD1 (5 bases). The germline V gene has CDR1 MNHEY and CDR2 SVGAGI. This CDR3 is built from 15 residues. V was clipped by 5 bases and J by 0 bases, with 13 bases between them. CDR3 sequence reads: CASSPTAGVNTEAFF. As DNA, the CDR3 is TGTGCCAGCAGTCCCACAGCGGGGGTGAACACTGAAGCTTTCTTT.

This clone showed up just once. This chain connects TRBV9 to TRBJ2-3; 9 positions match TRBD2. The CDR3 is made up of 15 amino acids. Per the germline V gene, CDR1 is SGDLS and CDR2 is YYNGEE. The V segment lost 4 bases and the J segment 0 bases; nucleotides outside the gene matches: 3. The CDR3 coding sequence is TGTGCCAGCAGCAATCTAGCGGGAAGCACAGATACGCAGTATTTT. Encoded protein: CASSNLAGSTDTQYF.

This clone came up once. The V and J genes are TRBV18 and TRBJ2-3; D is unresolved. Trimming shortened V by 2 bases and J by 0 bases, and 18 bases separated the two germline ends. Germline lookup yields CDR1 KGHSH and CDR2 LQKENI. The CDR3 length is 18 residues. CDR3 bases: TGTGCCAGCTCACCAGCCCAGGAGAAGCCTCAGAGCACAGATACGCAGTATTTT. Translating gives CASSPAQEKPQSTDTQYF. Based on the CDR3 plus reference TRBV18 and TRBJ2-3, the full variable domain is NAGVMQNPRHLVRRRGQEARLRCSPMKGHSHVYWYRQLPEEGLKFMVYLQKENIIDESGMPKERFSAEFPKEGPSILRIQQVVRGDSAAYFCASSPAQEKPQSTDTQYFGPGTRLTVL.

The chain employs TRBV5-1 and TRBJ2-3; TRBD2 matches 10 bases. The CDR3 is 18 residues long. Germline CDR1 SGHRS, CDR2 YFSETQ. The junction had 16 bases not matched to a gene; V was cut back by 4 bases and J by 5 bases. Here the CDR3 DNA reads TGCGCCAGCAGCAGCTTTGTATCGGCTAGCGGGAGTGTAGATACGCAGTATTTT. It specifies CASSSFVSASGSVDTQYF.

The chain employs TRBV19 and TRBJ2-5, with D possibly being TRBD1 (6 bases). The V gene's germline CDR1 is LNHDA and CDR2 SQIVND (reference sequence). This CDR3 is 15 amino acids long. V dropped 2 bases and J dropped 7 bases, with 17 bases sitting between them. The DNA of the CDR3 is TGTGCCAGTAGTATATCCGCGGACAGCAAGAGGACCCAGTACTTC. Its protein product is CASSISADSKRTQYF. Drawing the rest from reference TRBV19 and TRBJ2-5, the complete variable domain is DGGITQSPKYLFRKEGQNVTLSCEQNLNHDAMYWYRQDPGQGLRLIYYSQIVNDFQKGDIAEGYSVSREKKESFPLTVTSAQKNPTAFYLCASSISADSKRTQYFGPGTRLLVL.

The chain couples TRBV18 to TRBJ2-7; the match to TRBD1 covers 9 bases. The length of the CDR3 is 14 residues. V lost 2 bases to trimming and J lost 5 bases; unmatched junction nucleotides: 4. CDR1 and CDR2 (germline): KGHSH, LQKENI. CDR3: CASSPGTGKNEQYF. Here the CDR3 DNA reads TGTGCCAGCTCACCAGGGACAGGGAAGAACGAGCAGTACTTC.

V gene TRBV19 combines with J gene TRBJ1-1; 7 nucleotides match TRBD1. V was pared by 0 bases and J by 6 bases, with 1 base of the junction left unmatched. Germline CDR1 LNHDA, CDR2 SQIVND (reference sequence). The length of the CDR3 is 13 residues. This CDR3 reads CASSIETGSEAFF. The DNA of the CDR3 is TGTGCCAGTAGTATAGAGACAGGGTCTGAAGCTTTCTTT. Filled out from reference TRBV19 and TRBJ1-1, the complete variable domain reads DGGITQSPKYLFRKEGQNVTLSCEQNLNHDAMYWYRQDPGQGLRLIYYSQIVNDFQKGDIAEGYSVSREKKESFPLTVTSAQKNPTAFYLCASSIETGSEAFFGQGTRLTVV.

The V and J genes are TRBV10-3 and TRBJ2-1; no definite D call. The CDR3 runs to 14 residues. V was clipped by 7 bases and J by 9 bases, with 19 bases between them. The germline CDR1 and CDR2 sequences are ENHRY and SYGVKD. This CDR3 is CAIKLSGDDGEQFF. For the CDR3, the DNA is TGTGCCATCAAGTTAAGTGGAGATGACGGTGAGCAGTTCTTC.